The sequence of this T cell receptor beta chain was determined in a study of blood T cell repertoires in COVID-19. Study-level background: Specimens from acute and convalescent COVID-19 originated in the United States, Italy and Spain. Nucleic acid was either cDNA or gDNA, and it came from T cells, B-cell-depleted T cells, or PBMCs.

As processed by the authors: Reference gene primer amplification in the assay estimated nucleated cell counts. The repertoire was sequenced with immunoSEQ multiplex PCR; TCRdb's copy has only in-frame clones and lacks some. Clone size and V and J calls were adopted from that table, with D and trimming inferred from the DNA. The sample lists 150,000 to 200,000 clones, roughly 86% occurring once. Germline loops: CDR1 SGDLS, CDR2 YYNGEE. Trimming removed 1 base at V and 3 bases at J, with 13 bases between. This CDR3 region has 15 residues. Sequencing input: peripheral blood. This receptor was identified in a woman aged 50 to 60 with acute or convalescent COVID-19. This sequence joins TRBV9 and TRBJ1-1, with TRBD1 as a possible D gene (5 bases). CDR3 in amino acids: CASSVNEAGDTEAFF. The CDR3 region has the DNA TGTGCCAGCAGCGTAAACGAGGCGGGGGACACTGAAGCTTTCTTT. Looking up the rest from reference TRBV9 and TRBJ1-1 gives the full variable domain: DSGVTQTPKHLITATGQRVTLRCSPRSGDLSVYWYQQSLDQGLQFLIQYYNGEERAKGNILERFSAQQFPDLHSELNLSSLELGDSALYFCASSVNEAGDTEAFFGQGTRLTVV.